The entry below gives a single TCR beta chain sequence along with its context. Unique molecular identifiers were incorporated during preparation of the TCRbeta library. TCRdb fed the PCR reads into MiXCR, producing one record per CDR3 protein. This sample has approximately 520,000 distinct CDR3 sequences, with about 30% found just once. This CDR3 has 14 amino acids. V lost 3 bases, J lost 2 bases, and 14 bases lay in between. Per the germline V gene, CDR1 is SQVTM and CDR2 is ANQGSEA. The sample originates from a study of T-cell reconstitution after alpha-beta-depleted transplantation in children. This chain uses TRBV29-1 with TRBJ2-7, with D hard to call. This sequence was found in a human donor who donated a stem cell graft to a child with aplastic anemia. The specimen comprised PBMCs from the stem cell graft donor, sampled from the stem cell graft. In DNA, the CDR3 is TGCAGCGTTGAGCCACGAGACACCCCCTACGAGCAGTACTTC. This codes for CSVEPRDTPYEQYF.